The sequence of this T cell receptor beta chain was determined in a study of T cells in Graves' hyperthyroidism and ophthalmopathy. Study-wide context: Peripheral blood sampling occurred at initial diagnosis, before any treatment.

There are 16 residues in the CDR3. Looked up from germline, CDR1 is MNHEY and CDR2 is SMNVEV (reference sequence). RNA transcripts were the template for amplifying TCR beta CDR3 regions. Using the HTBI primer set, a first-round RT-PCR was run on the TCR CDR3. TCRdb used MiXCR to reprocess the multiplex PCR reads, holding one entry per CDR3 protein. Among around 600,000 distinct CDR3 sequences, 12% to 15% were seen once, and the ten largest hold over 6%. Notes on this clonotype: The junction departs from germline at one end; a sequencing error may be responsible.

Fresh peripheral blood, approximately 9.7 ml, was the source of the PBMCs. What was sequenced was blood. The genes are TRBV27 and TRBJ2-1; TRBD2 matches at 8 bases. The TCR was taken from a woman in her late teens or twenties with Graves' ophthalmopathy. Here the CDR3 reads CASSYRAGDSYNEQSF. CDR3 coding DNA: TGTGCCAGCAGTTATCGAGCGGGAGATTCCTACAATGAGCAGTCCTTC.